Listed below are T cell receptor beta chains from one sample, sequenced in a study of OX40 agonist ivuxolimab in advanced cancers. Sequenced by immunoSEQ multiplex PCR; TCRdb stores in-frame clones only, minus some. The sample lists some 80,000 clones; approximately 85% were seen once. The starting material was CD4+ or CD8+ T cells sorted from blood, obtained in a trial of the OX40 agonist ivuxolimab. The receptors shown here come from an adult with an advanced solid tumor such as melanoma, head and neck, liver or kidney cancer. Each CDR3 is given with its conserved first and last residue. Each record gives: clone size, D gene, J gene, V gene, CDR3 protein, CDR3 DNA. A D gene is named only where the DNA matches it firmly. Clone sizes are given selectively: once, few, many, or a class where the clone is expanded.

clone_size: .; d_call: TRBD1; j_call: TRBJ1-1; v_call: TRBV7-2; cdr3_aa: CASSLRQGANTEAFF; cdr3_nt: TGTGCCAGCAGCCTTCGACAGGGGGCGAACACTGAAGCTTTCTTT
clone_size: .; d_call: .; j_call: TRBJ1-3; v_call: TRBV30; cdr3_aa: CAWSGGYGGNTIYF; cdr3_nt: TGTGCCTGGAGTGGGGGATATGGTGGAAACACCATATATTTT
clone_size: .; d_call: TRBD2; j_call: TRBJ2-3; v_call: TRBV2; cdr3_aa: CASSELAGGGDTQYF; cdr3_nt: TGTGCCAGCAGTGAACTAGCGGGGGGGGGCGATACGCAGTATTTT
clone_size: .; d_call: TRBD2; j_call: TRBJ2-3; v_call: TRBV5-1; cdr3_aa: CASSRSGARDTQYF; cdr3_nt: TGCGCCAGCAGCCGTAGCGGGGCAAGAGATACGCAGTATTTT
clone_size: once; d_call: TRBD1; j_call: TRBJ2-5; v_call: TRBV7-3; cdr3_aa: CASSLAGTDQETQYF; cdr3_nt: TGTGCCAGCAGCTTAGCCGGGACAGACCAAGAGACCCAGTACTTC
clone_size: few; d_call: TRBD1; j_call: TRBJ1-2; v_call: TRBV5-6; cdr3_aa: CASSWHRGYGYTF; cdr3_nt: TGTGCCAGCAGCTGGCACAGGGGCTATGGCTACACCTTC
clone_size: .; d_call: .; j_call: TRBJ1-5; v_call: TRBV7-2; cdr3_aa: CASSTRRDSYNQPQHF; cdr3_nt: TGTGCCAGCAGTACTAGACGGGACTCTTACAATCAGCCCCAGCATTTT
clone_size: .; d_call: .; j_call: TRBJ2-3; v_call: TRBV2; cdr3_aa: CASSVFSRTDTQYF; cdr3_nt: TGTGCCAGCAGTGTTTTCTCTAGAACGGATACGCAGTATTTT
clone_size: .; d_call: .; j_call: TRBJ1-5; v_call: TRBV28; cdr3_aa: CASTLPRGNQPQHF; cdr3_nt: TGTGCCAGCACCCTTCCCAGGGGCAATCAGCCCCAGCATTTT
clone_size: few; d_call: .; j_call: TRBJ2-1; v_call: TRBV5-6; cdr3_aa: CASSLPGGHGSYNEQFF; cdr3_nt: TGTGCCAGCAGCCTCCCGGGTGGCCATGGCTCCTACAATGAGCAGTTCTTC
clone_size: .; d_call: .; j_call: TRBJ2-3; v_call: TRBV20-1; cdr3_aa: CSARIGDTQYF; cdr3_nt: TGCAGTGCACGGATAGGAGATACGCAGTATTTT
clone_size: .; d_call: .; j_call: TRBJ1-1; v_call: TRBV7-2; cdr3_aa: CASSLGPGAEAFF; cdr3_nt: TGTGCCAGCAGCTTAGGGCCGGGGGCTGAAGCTTTCTTT
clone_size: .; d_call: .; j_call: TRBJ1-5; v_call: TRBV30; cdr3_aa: CAWSGETGPQHF; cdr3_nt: TGTGCCTGGAGTGGGGAGACCGGGCCCCAGCATTTT
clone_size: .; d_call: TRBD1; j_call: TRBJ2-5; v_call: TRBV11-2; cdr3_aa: CASSLSPATGSETQYF; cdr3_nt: TGTGCCAGCAGCTTATCCCCCGCGACAGGGTCAGAGACCCAGTACTTC
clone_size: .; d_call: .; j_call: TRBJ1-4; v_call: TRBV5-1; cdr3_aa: CASSKRAGNEKLFF; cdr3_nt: TGCGCCAGCAGTAAAAGGGCAGGGAATGAAAAACTGTTTTTT
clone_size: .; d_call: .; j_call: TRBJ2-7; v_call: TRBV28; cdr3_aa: CASRTGAQDYEQYF; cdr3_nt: TGTGCCAGCAGAACGGGGGCGCAGGACTACGAGCAGTACTTC
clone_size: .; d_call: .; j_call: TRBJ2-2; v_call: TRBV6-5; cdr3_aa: CASRSPSGTGELFF; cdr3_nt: TGTGCCAGCAGATCCCCCAGCGGGACCGGGGAGCTGTTTTTT
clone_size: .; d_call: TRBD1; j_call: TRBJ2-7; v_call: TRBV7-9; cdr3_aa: CASNTGGATLEQYF; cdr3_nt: TGTGCCAGCAACACAGGGGGCGCAACTTTGGAGCAGTACTTC
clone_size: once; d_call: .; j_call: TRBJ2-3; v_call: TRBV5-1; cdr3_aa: CASSGGANTDTQYF; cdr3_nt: TGCGCCAGCAGTGGCGGGGCCAACACAGATACGCAGTATTTT
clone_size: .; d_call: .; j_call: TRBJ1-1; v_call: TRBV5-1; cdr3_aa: CASSLESVGNTEAFF; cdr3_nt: TGCGCCAGCAGCTTGGAGTCAGTAGGTAACACTGAAGCTTTCTTT
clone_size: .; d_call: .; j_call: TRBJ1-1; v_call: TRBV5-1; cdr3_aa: CASSLGRVDTEAFF; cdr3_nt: TGCGCCAGCAGCTTGGGCCGGGTAGACACTGAAGCTTTCTTT
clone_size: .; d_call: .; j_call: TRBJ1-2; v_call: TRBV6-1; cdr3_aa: CASSAAVGEPYDYTF; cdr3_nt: TGTGCCAGCAGTGCCGCCGTAGGGGAGCCCTATGACTACACCTTC
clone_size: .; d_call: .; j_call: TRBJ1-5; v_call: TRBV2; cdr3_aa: CASSPASLGSNQPQHF; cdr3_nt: TGTGCCAGCAGTCCTGCAAGTTTAGGGAGTAATCAGCCCCAGCATTTT
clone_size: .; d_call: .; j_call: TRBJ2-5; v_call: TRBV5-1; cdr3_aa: CASSLEAETQYF; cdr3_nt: TGCGCCAGCAGCTTGGAGGCTGAGACCCAGTACTTC
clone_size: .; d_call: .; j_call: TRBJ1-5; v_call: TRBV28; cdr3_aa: CASAFVGVSNQPQHF; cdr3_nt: TGTGCCAGCGCTTTCGTGGGGGTAAGCAATCAGCCCCAGCATTTT